These 26 T cell receptor beta chains came from one sample sequenced in a study of blood T cell repertoires in COVID-19. The assay was immunoSEQ multiplex PCR, and TCRdb's table has in-frame clones only and misses some. The data show about 88,000 clones, approximately 91% seen once. Sequencing was carried out using peripheral blood. All receptors come from a man in his sixties with acute or convalescent COVID-19.

The chain's CDR3 is CASSIPLTGGNTGELFF. CDR3 bases: TGTGCCAGTAGTATACCCTTGACAGGGGGAAACACCGGGGAGCTGTTTTTT. This rearrangement joins TRBV19 to TRBJ2-2; 9 nucleotides agree with TRBD1. The trim removed 2 bases at V and 2 bases at J, leaving 6 bases unmatched. CDR1 and CDR2 from the germline V gene are LNHDA and SQIVND (reference sequence). This CDR3 contains 17 residues.

The chain carries TRBV4-3 and TRBJ1-2, with 7 bases fitting TRBD1. This CDR3 has 15 residues. CDR1 LGHNA and CDR2 YSLEER come from the germline V gene. The trim removed 4 bases at V and 1 base at J, leaving 6 bases unmatched. CDR3 in amino acids: CASSPWTGDNYGYTF. Here the CDR3 DNA reads TGCGCCAGCAGCCCCTGGACAGGAGATAACTATGGCTACACCTTC.

The chain recombines TRBV27 with TRBJ2-7; the D gene is possibly TRBD1 (6 bases). CDR1 MNHEY and CDR2 SMNVEV come from the germline V gene (reference sequence). Trimming took off 1 base at V and 2 bases at J, with 9 bases between the two ends. CDR3 length equals 14 residues. CDR3 DNA sequence: TGTGCCAGCAGTTTATTGGACAGCACCTACGAGCAGTACTTC. This gives the protein CASSLLDSTYEQYF.

The chain couples TRBV3-1 (or the pseudogene TRBV3-2) to TRBJ1-1; D is perhaps TRBD1 (5 bases). Trimming left V 3 bases short and J 11 bases short, with 13 bases between. Germline CDR1 LGHDT, CDR2 YNNKEL (reference sequence). This CDR3 has 12 amino acids. This CDR3 reads CASSQQGAWAFF. In DNA form, the CDR3 reads TGTGCCAGCAGCCAGCAGGGTGCTTGGGCTTTCTTT.

This rearrangement joins TRBV29-1 to TRBJ1-1; 7 bases map to TRBD1. The germline V gene encodes CDR1 SQVTM and CDR2 ANQGSEA. After removal of 7 bases from V and 8 bases from J, the junction contained 10 bases not matched to a gene. The CDR3 is made up of 12 amino acids. This chain's CDR3 is CSAAGGRFEAFF. CDR3 nucleotides: TGCAGCGCCGCAGGGGGTCGATTCGAAGCTTTCTTT.

The V gene is TRBV7-3, the J gene TRBJ2-1, with 12 bases identical to TRBD2. After removal of 2 bases from V and 6 bases from J, the junction contained 14 bases not matched to a gene. Germline V gene lookup returns CDR1 SGHTA and CDR2 FQGTGA. The CDR3 length is 19 residues. CDR3 sequence (DNA): TGTGCCAGCAGCTTAGGACAGGGTCGACTAGCGGGAGTGGTCAATGAGCAGTTCTTC. It is translated as CASSLGQGRLAGVVNEQFF.

The rearrangement links TRBV27 to TRBJ1-4, with a tentative D call TRBD1 (6 bases). Trimming removed 11 bases at V and 7 bases at J, with 17 bases between. Per germline, CDR1 MNHEY and CDR2 SMNVEV (reference sequence). The CDR3 is 13 amino acids. The CDR3 nucleotides are TGTGCCGTGGGGGGGCCCGCCATTGAAAAACTGTTTTTT. It translates to CAVGGPAIEKLFF. Full variable domain (remainder filled in from reference TRBV27 and TRBJ1-4): EAQVTQNPRYLITVTGKKLTVTCSQNMNHEYMSWYRQDPGLGLRQIYYSMNVEVTDKGDVPEGYKVSRKEKRNFPLILESPSPNQTSLYFCAVGGPAIEKLFFGSGTQLSVL.

The genes are TRBV25-1 and TRBJ1-2; 7 bases map to TRBD1. V lost 2 bases and J lost 4; bases outside the gene matches: 4. The V gene's germline CDR1 is MGHDK and CDR2 SYGVNS. CDR3 length equals 14 residues. CDR3 in amino acids: CASSEGGQSYGYTF. The CDR3 nucleotides read TGTGCCAGCAGTGAAGGGGGACAGTCCTATGGCTACACCTTC.

This rearrangement joins TRBV5-4 to TRBJ2-5, with TRBD2 matching over 9 bases. Germline CDR1 and CDR2: SGHNT and YYREEE (reference sequence). This CDR3 is 16 amino acids long. V trimming: 0 bases; J trimming: 1 base; junction bases outside the gene matches: 4. CDR3 residues: CASSLGLAGSQETQYF. As DNA, the CDR3 is TGTGCCAGCAGCTTGGGGCTAGCGGGGAGCCAAGAGACCCAGTACTTC.

V and J are TRBV7-9 and TRBJ2-7; TRBD2 matches at 7 bases. The CDR3 is 16 amino acids. V was clipped by 6 bases and J by 5 bases; unmatched bases: 16. The germline gives CDR1 SEHNR, CDR2 FQNEAQ (reference sequence). The CDR3 nucleotides read TGTGCCAGCAGTTGGGCCTCGGCGGGAGTGACAAACGAGCAGTACTTC. Encoded protein: CASSWASAGVTNEQYF.

The V and J genes are TRBV11-2 and TRBJ2-2; 11 bases are a match to TRBD2. This CDR3 spans 17 amino acids. CDR1 and CDR2 from the germline V gene are SGHAT and FQNNGV. With V trimmed by 0 bases and J by 5 bases, 5 bases remained unmatched. CDR3 sequence reads: CASSLELAGAWTGELFF. CDR3 nucleotides: TGTGCCAGCAGCTTAGAACTAGCGGGAGCGTGGACCGGGGAGCTGTTTTTT.

The CDR3 reads CASSGRQGLSYNEQFF. In DNA, the CDR3 is TGTGCCAGCAGTGGTAGACAGGGTCTTTCCTACAATGAGCAGTTCTTC. The rearrangement links TRBV25-1 to TRBJ2-1, with 7 bases fitting TRBD1. J lost 1 base, V lost 4 bases, and 7 bases had no gene match. The CDR3 consists of 16 residues. The germline gives CDR1 MGHDK, CDR2 SYGVNS.

The chain couples TRBV11-2 to TRBJ2-7, with 7 nucleotides matching TRBD1. Germline V gene sequence: CDR1 SGHAT, CDR2 FQNNGV. V lost 4 bases and J lost 0; bases outside the gene matches: 9. There are 16 residues in the CDR3. The CDR3 DNA sequence: TGTGCCAGCAGCTCTTACCCCCGGGACAGCTCCTACGAGCAGTACTTC. Its protein is CASSSYPRDSSYEQYF.

A word on this clone: Other DNA sequences in the sample encode the same CDR3. The chain couples TRBV7-2 to TRBJ2-5; the D gene is possibly TRBD2 (5 bases). V lost 3 bases to trimming and J lost 0 bases, with 8 bases between them. Germline assignment: CDR1 SGHTA and CDR2 FQGNSA. This CDR3 is 14 amino acids long. CDR3 region: CASSLGGYQETQYF. The CDR3 region has the DNA TGTGCCAGCAGCTTGGGCGGGTACCAAGAGACCCAGTACTTC.

V and J are TRBV21-1 and TRBJ1-2; the table's D gene call, TRBD1, was not cross checked with the DNA. TRBV21-1 is reported as a pseudogene. This CDR3 is 13 amino acids long. In DNA form, the CDR3 reads TGTGCCAGAGTGGACAGGGGAAGGTATGGCTACACCTTC. It yields the protein CARVDRGRYGYTF.

The chain has TRBV7-3 and TRBJ2-1; perhaps TRBD2 as D (5 bases). The CDR3 is made up of 14 amino acids. Trimming removed 1 base from V and 6 bases from J, with 10 bases in between. The germline V gene has CDR1 SGHTA and CDR2 FQGTGA. CDR3 in amino acids: CASSLIAWSNEQFF. In DNA, the CDR3 is TGTGCCAGCAGCTTAATAGCGTGGTCCAATGAGCAGTTCTTC.

This chain joins TRBV9 and TRBJ2-7; D may be TRBD2 (6 bases). Germline CDR1 reads SGDLS; CDR2 reads YYNGEE. V lost 0 bases and J lost 5, with 15 bases in between. CDR3 length: 15 amino acids. CDR3 in amino acids: CASSVDGWRADEQYF. DNA for the CDR3: TGTGCCAGCAGCGTAGACGGGTGGAGGGCCGACGAGCAGTACTTC.

The chain is built from TRBV20-1 and TRBJ2-5, with D uncertain. The CDR3 is 11 residues long. Deletions cut 4 bases from V and 5 bases from J, with 8 bases between. CDR1 is DFQATT and CDR2 is SNEGSKA in the germline V gene (reference sequence). The CDR3 nucleotides are TGCAGTGCTATTCAGTTGGAGACCCAGTACTTC. Protein product: CSAIQLETQYF.

The V call is TRBV9, the J call TRBJ2-3, with 9 positions matching TRBD2. This CDR3 is built from 16 residues. V was clipped by 1 base and J by 6 bases; unmatched bases: 9. Germline V lookup: CDR1 SGDLS, CDR2 YYNGEE. CDR3 coding DNA: TGTGCCAGCAGCGTAATGGGGCGGGAGGGCGCCGATACGCAGTATTTT. Protein product: CASSVMGREGADTQYF.

In DNA, the CDR3 is TGTGCCAGCAGCCCAGGGACAACTAATGAAAAACTGTTTTTT. Translating it yields CASSPGTTNEKLFF. The J gene is TRBJ1-4, the V gene TRBV3-1 (or the pseudogene TRBV3-2), with D perhaps matching TRBD1 (5 bases). The CDR3 is 14 residues long. The V gene lost 4 bases and the J gene lost 0 bases, with 6 bases spanning the gap. Germline lookup yields CDR1 LGHDT and CDR2 YNNKEL (reference sequence).

The chain couples TRBV15 to TRBJ1-5; TRBD1 aligns across 7 bases. This CDR3 is built from 14 residues. The germline V gene encodes CDR1 LNHNV and CDR2 YYDKDF (reference sequence). The trim removed 8 bases at V and 2 bases at J, leaving 6 bases unmatched. The CDR3, as DNA: TGTGCCACCTCGGATGGACAGGGCAATCAGCCCCAGCATTTT. Amino acids: CATSDGQGNQPQHF.

The chain employs TRBV7-2 and TRBJ1-2, with D perhaps TRBD1 (5 bases). CDR3 size: 17 residues. The V and J ends lost 0 bases and 4 bases respectively, with 18 bases between them. Germline assignment: CDR1 SGHTA and CDR2 FQGNSA. The CDR3 spells CASSLAPGGKFGYGYTF. In DNA, the CDR3 is TGTGCCAGCAGCTTAGCACCTGGGGGGAAATTTGGCTATGGCTACACCTTC.

This clone was seen only once. This chain links TRBV18 with TRBJ2-5; D may be TRBD1 (7 bases). Trimming took off 2 bases at V and 1 base at J, with 17 bases between the two ends. The CDR3 contains 17 residues. Germline values: CDR1 KGHSH, CDR2 LQKENI. This CDR3 reads CASSPFGGGTSQETQYF. In nucleotides, the CDR3 is TGTGCCAGCTCACCATTTGGAGGGGGCACCAGCCAAGAGACCCAGTACTTC.

The chain carries TRBV11-2 and TRBJ2-3; D unresolved. This CDR3 has 11 amino acids. In germline, CDR1 is SGHAT, CDR2 FQNNGV. Trimming cost V 5 bases and J 6 bases, with 6 bases left between them. CDR3 amino acids: CASSQVDTQYF. CDR3 nucleotides: TGTGCCAGCAGCCAGGTGGATACGCAGTATTTT.

The J gene is TRBJ1-1, the V gene TRBV7-9, with a tentative D call TRBD1 (5 bases). The germline V gene encodes CDR1 SEHNR and CDR2 FQNEAQ (reference sequence). The germline V and J ends were trimmed by 5 bases and 3 bases, with 19 bases remaining between them. The CDR3 runs to 16 residues. The CDR3 sequence: CASSDPDSSPDTEAFF. The DNA of the CDR3 is TGTGCCAGCAGCGATCCCGACAGTTCGCCGGACACTGAAGCTTTCTTT.

The V gene is TRBV25-1, the J gene TRBJ2-5; D not certain. The CDR3 covers 15 residues. Trimming took 1 base from V and 1 from J, leaving 10 bases between them. Germline V gene lookup returns CDR1 MGHDK and CDR2 SYGVNS. The CDR3 spells CASSESGFFQETQYF. Written as DNA, the CDR3 is TGTGCCAGCAGTGAATCCGGGTTCTTCCAAGAGACCCAGTACTTC. The variable domain in full, with the rest retrieved from reference TRBV25-1 and TRBJ2-5, is EADIYQTPRYLVIGTGKKITLECSQTMGHDKMYWYQQDPGMELHLIHYSYGVNSTEKGDLSSESTVSRIRTEHFPLTLESARPSHTSQYLCASSESGFFQETQYFGPGTRLLVL.